This T cell receptor (beta chain) originates from a study of shared clonotypes between healthy human individuals. CDR3 length equals 15 residues. The germline V gene encodes CDR1 LGHNA and CDR2 YSLEER. V dropped 2 bases and J dropped 7; count of bases not matched to a gene: 4. Positively selected for CCR7, the CD45RO-negative cells used as naive CD8 cells excluded terminally differentiated effector memory CD45RA+ cells. In the original workflow: ImmunoSEQ sequences covered only the junction and lacked quality scores; filtering therefore differed. Produced via immunoSEQ multiplex PCR; TCRdb's table is partial and in-frame only. V, J and clone size derive from that table, while D and trimming were established from the DNA sequence. The sample includes millions of clones, about 92% of them seen just once.

The TCR was taken from a man between 18 and 35 years old in good health. Some clones in this sample may be carry-over from other donors' samples. The sequenced sample consisted of naive CD8+ T cells from PBMCs. The rearrangement joins TRBV4-3 to TRBJ2-3; 12 bases line up with TRBD2. This chain's CDR3 is CASSQTSGRQNTQYF. CDR3 in DNA: TGCGCCAGCAGCCAAACTAGCGGGAGGCAAAATACGCAGTATTTT.